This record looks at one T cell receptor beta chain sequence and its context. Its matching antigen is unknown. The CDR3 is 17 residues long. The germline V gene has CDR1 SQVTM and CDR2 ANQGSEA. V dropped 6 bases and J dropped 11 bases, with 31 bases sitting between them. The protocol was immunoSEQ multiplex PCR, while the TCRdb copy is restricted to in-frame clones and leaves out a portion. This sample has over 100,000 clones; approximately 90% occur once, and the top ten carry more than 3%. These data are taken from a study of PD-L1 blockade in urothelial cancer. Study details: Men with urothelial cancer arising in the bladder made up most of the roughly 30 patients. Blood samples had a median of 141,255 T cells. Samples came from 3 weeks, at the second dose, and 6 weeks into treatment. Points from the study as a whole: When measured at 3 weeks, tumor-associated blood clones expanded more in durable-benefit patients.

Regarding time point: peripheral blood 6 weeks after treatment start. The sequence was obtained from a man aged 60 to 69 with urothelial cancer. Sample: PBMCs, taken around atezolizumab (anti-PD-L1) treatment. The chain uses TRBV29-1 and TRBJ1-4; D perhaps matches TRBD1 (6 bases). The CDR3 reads CSVRSSSAGIPQGKLFF. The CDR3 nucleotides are TGCAGCGTGCGCTCCAGTTCCGCCGGAATCCCCCAGGGGAAACTGTTTTTT.